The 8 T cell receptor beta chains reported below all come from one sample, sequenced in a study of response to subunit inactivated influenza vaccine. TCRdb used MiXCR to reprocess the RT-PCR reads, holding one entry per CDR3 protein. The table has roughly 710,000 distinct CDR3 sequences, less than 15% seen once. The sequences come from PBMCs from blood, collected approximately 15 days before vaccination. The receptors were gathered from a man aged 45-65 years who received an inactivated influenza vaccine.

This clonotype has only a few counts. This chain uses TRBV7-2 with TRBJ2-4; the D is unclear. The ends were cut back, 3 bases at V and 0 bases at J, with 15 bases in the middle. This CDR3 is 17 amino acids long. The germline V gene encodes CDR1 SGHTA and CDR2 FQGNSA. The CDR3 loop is CASSFGTMVLAKNIQYF. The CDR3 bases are TGTGCCAGCAGCTTCGGCACAATGGTGTTAGCCAAAAACATTCAGTACTTC.

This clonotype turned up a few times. CDR3: CASSIGYTQYF. CDR3 DNA sequence: TGTGCCAGCAGCATCGGCTATACGCAGTATTTT. This chain connects TRBV28 to TRBJ2-3; D gene uncertain. In germline, CDR1 is MDHEN, CDR2 SYDVKM. The CDR3 sequence is 11 residues long. V was cut by 6 bases and J by 7 bases, with 8 bases left in between.

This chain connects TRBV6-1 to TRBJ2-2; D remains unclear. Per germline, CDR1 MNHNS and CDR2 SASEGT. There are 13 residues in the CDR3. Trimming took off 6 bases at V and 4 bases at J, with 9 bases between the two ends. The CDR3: CASRLRLTGELFF. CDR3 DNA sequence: TGTGCCAGCAGACTTCGGCTCACCGGGGAGCTGTTTTTT.

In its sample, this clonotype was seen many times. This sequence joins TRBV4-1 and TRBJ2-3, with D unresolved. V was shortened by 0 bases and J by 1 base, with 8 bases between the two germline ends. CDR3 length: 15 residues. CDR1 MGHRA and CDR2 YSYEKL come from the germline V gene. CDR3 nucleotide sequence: TGCGCCAGCAGCCAAGATGGCGGTGGCACAGATACGCAGTATTTT. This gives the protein CASSQDGGGTDTQYF.

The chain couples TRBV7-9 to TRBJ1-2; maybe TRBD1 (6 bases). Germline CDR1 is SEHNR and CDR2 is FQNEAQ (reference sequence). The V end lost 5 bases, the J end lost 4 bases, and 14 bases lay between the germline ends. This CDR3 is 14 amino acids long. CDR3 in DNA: TGTGCCAGCAGCCGAAACAGGGACGGCTATGGCTACACCTTC. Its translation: CASSRNRDGYGYTF.

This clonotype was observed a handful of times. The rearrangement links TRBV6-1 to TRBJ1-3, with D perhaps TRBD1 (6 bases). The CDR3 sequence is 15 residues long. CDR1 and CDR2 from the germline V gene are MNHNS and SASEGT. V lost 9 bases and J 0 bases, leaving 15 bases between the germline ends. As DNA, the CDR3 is TGTGCCAGTCCGACAGGCCCGAGCTCTGGAAACACCATATATTTT. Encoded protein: CASPTGPSSGNTIYF.

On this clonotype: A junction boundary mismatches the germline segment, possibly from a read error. As DNA, the CDR3 is TGCTGTGCTAGAGATCGCCTGACTAGCGGGGGGCAAGAGACCCAGTACTTC. It specifies CCARDRLTSGGQETQYF. The chain joins TRBV20-1 to TRBJ2-5; TRBD2 matches at 13 bases. Germline CDR1 reads DFQATT; CDR2 reads SNEGSKA (reference sequence). This CDR3 contains 17 residues.

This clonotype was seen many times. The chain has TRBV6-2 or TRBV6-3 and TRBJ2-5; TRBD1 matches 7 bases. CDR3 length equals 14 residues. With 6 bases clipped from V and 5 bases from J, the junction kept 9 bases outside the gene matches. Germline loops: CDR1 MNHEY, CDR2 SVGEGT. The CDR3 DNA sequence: TGTGCCAGCAGCTCCGGGACAGCGAAGGAGACCCAGTACTTC. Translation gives CASSSGTAKETQYF.